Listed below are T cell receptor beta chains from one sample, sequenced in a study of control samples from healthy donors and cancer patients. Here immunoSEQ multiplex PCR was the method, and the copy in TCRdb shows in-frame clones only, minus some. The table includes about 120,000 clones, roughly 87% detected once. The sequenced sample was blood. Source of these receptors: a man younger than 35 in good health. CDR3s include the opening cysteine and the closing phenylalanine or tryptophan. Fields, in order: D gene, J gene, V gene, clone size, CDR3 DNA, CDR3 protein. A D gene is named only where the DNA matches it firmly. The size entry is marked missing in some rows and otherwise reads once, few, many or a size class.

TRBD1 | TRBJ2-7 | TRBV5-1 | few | TGCGCCAGCAGATCCGGACAGGGTTCAGTCCTCGACGAGCAGTACTTC | CASRSGQGSVLDEQYF
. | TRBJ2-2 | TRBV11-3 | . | TGTGCCAGCAGGGGGGACACCGGGGAGCTGTTTTTT | CASRGDTGELFF
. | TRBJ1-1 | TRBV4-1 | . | TGCGCCAGCAGCCAACCCTTGTCAGGGGACGGGAACACTGAAGCTTTCTTT | CASSQPLSGDGNTEAFF
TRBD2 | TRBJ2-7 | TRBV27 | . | TGTGCCAGCAGCCGGGGACTAGCGGGGAACGAGCAGTACTTC | CASSRGLAGNEQYF
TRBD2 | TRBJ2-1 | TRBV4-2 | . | TGTGCCAGCAGCCGACGATCCCGGGAGGGCCAAGATGAGCAGTTCTTC | CASSRRSREGQDEQFF
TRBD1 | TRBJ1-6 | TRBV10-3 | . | TGTGCCATCAGGGAGGGACAGGGTTATAATTCACCCCTCCACTTT | CAIREGQGYNSPLHF
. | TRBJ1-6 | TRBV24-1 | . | TGTGCCACCAGTGATTTAAAGTCTTCTCGAGTTCCCCACTTT | CATSDLKSSRVPHF
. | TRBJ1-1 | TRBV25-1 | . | TGTGCCAGCAGTCTAGCAGGGGACACTGAAGCTTTCTTT | CASSLAGDTEAFF
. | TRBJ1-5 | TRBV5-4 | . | TGTGCCAGCAGCTTGGACGGGATACATAGCAATCAGCCCCAGCATTTT | CASSLDGIHSNQPQHF
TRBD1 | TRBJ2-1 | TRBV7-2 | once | TGTGCCAGCAGCCGGGGACAGTACAATGAGCAGTTCTTC | CASSRGQYNEQFF
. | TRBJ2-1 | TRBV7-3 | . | TGTGCCAGCAGCTCCGGGACTCCTGGGGCGGGGAATGAGCAGTTCTTC | CASSSGTPGAGNEQFF
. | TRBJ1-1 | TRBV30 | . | TGTGCCTGGAGTCTTCAGGGGAACACTGAAGCTTTCTTT | CAWSLQGNTEAFF
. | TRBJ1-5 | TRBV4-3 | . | TGCGCCAGCAGCCAAGTATCGGGTCAGCCCCAGCATTTT | CASSQVSGQPQHF
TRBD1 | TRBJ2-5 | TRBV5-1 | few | TGCGCCAGCAGCTTGGGAGGATTAGACAGGGCCCAAGAGACCCAGTACTTC | CASSLGGLDRAQETQYF
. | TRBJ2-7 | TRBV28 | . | TGTGCCAGCAGTTTATGGGGCCCCCCCGAGCAGTACTTC | CASSLWGPPEQYF
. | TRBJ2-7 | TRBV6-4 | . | TGTGCCAGCAGGTCCCGGGCGGGACCCTCCTACGAGCAGTACTTC | CASRSRAGPSYEQYF
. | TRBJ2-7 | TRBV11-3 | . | TGTGCCAGCAGCTTTGGCGTAAACTACGAGCAGTACTTC | CASSFGVNYEQYF
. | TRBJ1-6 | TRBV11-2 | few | TGTGCCAGCAGCTTAGAGCCAGGGGACTATTCACCCCTCCACTTT | CASSLEPGDYSPLHF
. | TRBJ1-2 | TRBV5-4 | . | TGTGCCAGCAGCTTGGATACGACGGGGGGCTACACCTTC | CASSLDTTGGYTF
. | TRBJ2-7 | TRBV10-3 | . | TGTGCCATCAGTGAGGTACTACAGGGGAGGGGTGACGAGCAGTACTTC | CAISEVLQGRGDEQYF
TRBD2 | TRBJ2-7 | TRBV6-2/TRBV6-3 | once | TGTGCCAGCAGTTACGGGACTAGCGCCTACGAGCAGTACTTC | CASSYGTSAYEQYF
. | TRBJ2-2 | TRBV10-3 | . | TGTGCCATCAGCCGGGACCCCGCAACCGGGGAGCTGTTTTTT | CAISRDPATGELFF
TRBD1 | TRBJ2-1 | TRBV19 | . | TGTGCCAGTAGTGATTACAGGGGGAGCTCCTACAATGAGCAGTTCTTC | CASSDYRGSSYNEQFF
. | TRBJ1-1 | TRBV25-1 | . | TGTGCCAGCAGTGTCTTCATGAACACTGAAGCTTTCTTT | CASSVFMNTEAFF
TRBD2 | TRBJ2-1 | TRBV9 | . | TGTGCCAGCAGCCAACCCCTCGGGAAAGCGGGAGGGCCCGGTAATGAGCAGTTCTTC | CASSQPLGKAGGPGNEQFF
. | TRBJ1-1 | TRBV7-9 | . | TGTGCCAGCATCCCCACGCCAGGTTTGGGCACTGAAGCTTTCTTT | CASIPTPGLGTEAFF
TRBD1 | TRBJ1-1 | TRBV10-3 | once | TGTGCCATCAAACTGGGACAGGCTGACACTGAAGCTTTCTTT | CAIKLGQADTEAFF
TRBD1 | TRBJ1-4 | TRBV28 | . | TGTGCCAGCCAATACCGGGACAGGAATGAAAAACTGTTTTTT | CASQYRDRNEKLFF
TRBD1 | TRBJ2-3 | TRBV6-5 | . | TGTGCCAGCAGAATGACAGGGGGCGGCACAGATACGCAGTATTTT | CASRMTGGGTDTQYF
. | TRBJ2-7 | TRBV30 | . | TGTGCCTGGGCTCCCGGGACTTTCTACGAGCAGTACTTC | CAWAPGTFYEQYF
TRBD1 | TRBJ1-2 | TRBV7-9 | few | TGTGCCAGCAGCTTAAGGACAGGGAACTATGGCTACACCTTC | CASSLRTGNYGYTF